The 18 T cell receptor beta chains presented below share a single source sample, sequenced in a study of T cell responses to AZD1222 COVID-19 vaccine (dated by TCRdb to 2020 to 2022). Interpreted using the paper, the time point label stands for: about 28 days (+/-7) after the second vaccine dose. Receptors were amplified or captured by the immunoSEQ multiplex PCR assay. Sourced from immuneACCESS, this table was stored by TCRdb with only in-frame sequences that have V and J called. A share of the clones is absent; for the studies checked, an unresolved V gene accounts for under half, and the remainder has no known explanation. This sample lists over 110,000 clones; roughly 90% were detected once. The ten top clones hold approximately 1.8% of the sample. The specimen was peripheral blood, collected 28 days after the second AZD1222 dose. Every receptor here comes from an adult who received the AZD1222 COVID-19 vaccine.

This chain uses TRBV19 with TRBJ1-1; no firm D call. This CDR3 is 14 amino acids long. V was cut by 0 bases and J by 10 bases, with 15 bases left in between. Looked up from germline, CDR1 is LNHDA and CDR2 is SQIVND (reference sequence). In nucleotides, the CDR3 is TGTGCCAGTAGTATAGATACCCGGGGAGGAGTAGCTTTCTTT. Its protein is CASSIDTRGGVAFF.

This clone turned up a few times. The gene calls are TRBV7-9 and TRBJ1-1; no reliable D call. The CDR3 has 13 residues. Trimming took 2 bases from V and 6 from J, leaving 10 bases between them. Germline-derived CDR1 and CDR2 are SEHNR and FQNEAQ (reference sequence). The DNA of the CDR3 is TGTGCCAGCAGCTTAAGTCCCACTGCTGAAGCTTTCTTT. This sequence encodes CASSLSPTAEAFF.

The chain uses TRBV2 and TRBJ1-2; 11 bases map to TRBD1. Germline CDR1 reads SNHLY; CDR2 reads FYNNEI. The V segment lost 8 bases and the J segment 4 bases; nucleotides outside the gene matches: 0. CDR3 length equals 12 residues. This chain's CDR3 is CASGTGGYGYTF. The CDR3 nucleotides are TGTGCCAGCGGGACAGGGGGCTATGGCTACACCTTC. Looking up the rest from reference TRBV2 and TRBJ1-2 gives the full variable domain: EPEVTQTPSHQVTQMGQEVILRCVPISNHLYFYWYRQILGQKVEFLVSFYNNEISEKSEIFDDQFSVERPDGSNFTLKIRSTKLEDSAMYFCASGTGGYGYTFGSGTRLTVV.

This clone showed up just a few times. This chain uses TRBV7-2 with TRBJ1-5; maybe TRBD1 (6 bases). CDR1 SGHTA and CDR2 FQGNSA come from the germline V gene. The V end was cut by 5 bases, the J end by 6 bases, with 23 bases between. This CDR3 has 17 amino acids. Here the CDR3 reads CASSPRGKLRGSQPQHF. The CDR3 DNA follows: TGTGCCAGCAGCCCAAGGGGGAAACTGAGGGGGAGTCAGCCCCAGCATTTT.

This sequence joins TRBV7-2 and TRBJ2-7; the D gene is possibly TRBD1 (5 bases). The CDR3 runs to 11 residues. Germline-derived CDR1 and CDR2 are SGHTA and FQGNSA. The V and J ends lost 5 bases and 12 bases respectively, with 14 bases between them. The CDR3 sequence is CASSAGLGRYF. The CDR3 nucleotides read TGTGCCAGCAGCGCAGGGTTGGGGCGGTACTTC.

The V gene is TRBV5-5, the J gene TRBJ2-7; no clear D gene. CDR1 is SGHKS, CDR2 YYEKEE, per germline (reference sequence). Trimming stripped 1 base from V and 6 bases from J, with 8 bases between. The CDR3 has 12 residues. CDR3 in amino acids: CASSLWASEQYF. CDR3 sequence (DNA): TGTGCCAGCAGCTTGTGGGCTAGCGAGCAGTACTTC.

The chain combines TRBV28 with TRBJ1-1; D not resolved. The CDR3 contains 12 residues. The V end lost 7 bases, the J end lost 1 base, and 7 bases lay between the germline ends. From germline, CDR1 is MDHEN and CDR2 SYDVKM. The CDR3 bases are TGTGCCAGCATAAAAGGGAACACTGAAGCTTTCTTT. Its protein product is CASIKGNTEAFF.

The rearrangement links TRBV24-1 to TRBJ1-4; the D is unclear. The V gene's germline CDR1 is KGHDR and CDR2 SFDVKD. The CDR3 runs 13 residues. Trimming stripped 3 bases from V and 8 bases from J, with 9 bases between. CDR3 coding DNA: TGTGCCACCAGTGATCCCCCGTTCGAAAAACTGTTTTTT. Encoded protein: CATSDPPFEKLFF.

The table lists this clone with a count of one. The chain couples TRBV5-1 to TRBJ1-3; 7 nucleotides align to TRBD1. The germline V gene encodes CDR1 SGHRS and CDR2 YFSETQ. This CDR3 is 15 amino acids long. V shed 1 base, J shed 7 bases, and the junction held 8 bases outside the gene matches. Here the CDR3 DNA reads TGCGCCAGCAGCTTGAGTTCAGGGGGTCGGAACACCATATATTTT. As protein: CASSLSSGGRNTIYF.

The rearrangement uses TRBV30 and TRBJ1-2; 7 bases line up with TRBD1. With V trimmed by 1 base and J by 4 bases, 3 bases remained unmatched. The CDR3 has 13 residues. Germline V gene sequence: CDR1 GTSNPN, CDR2 SVGIG (reference sequence). The DNA of the CDR3 is TGTGCCTGGAGTGAGGACAGGCCCTATGGCTACACCTTC. As protein: CAWSEDRPYGYTF.

The rearrangement joins TRBV7-3 to TRBJ2-1; no reliable D call. The V end was cut by 2 bases, the J end by 6 bases, with 2 bases between. CDR1 is SGHTA and CDR2 is FQGTGA in the germline V gene. The CDR3 loop spans 11 amino acids. In nucleotides, the CDR3 is TGTGCCAGCAGCTTAGGCAATGAGCAGTTCTTC. Translation: CASSLGNEQFF. Full variable domain (missing parts from reference TRBV7-3 and TRBJ2-1): GAGVSQTPSNKVTEKGKYVELRCDPISGHTALYWYRQSLGQGPEFLIYFQGTGAADDSGLPNDRFFAVRPEGSVSTLKIQRTERGDSAVYLCASSLGNEQFFGPGTRLTVL.

The genes are TRBV19 and TRBJ2-7; perhaps TRBD2 as D (6 bases). With 3 bases removed from V and 0 bases from J, the gap between germline ends came to 12 bases. The CDR3 loop spans 15 amino acids. Germline V lookup: CDR1 LNHDA, CDR2 SQIVND (reference sequence). CDR3 residues: CASSMEVAASYEQYF. CDR3 DNA sequence: TGTGCCAGTAGTATGGAAGTAGCGGCCTCCTACGAGCAGTACTTC.

V usage is TRBV28 and J usage is TRBJ1-3, with 7 bases that match TRBD1. The CDR3 length is 14 residues. Germline lookup yields CDR1 MDHEN and CDR2 SYDVKM. The ends lost 8 bases at V and 2 bases at J; junction bases unmatched: 6. The CDR3 nucleotides are TGTGCCAGCGTCTACAGGGGAGCTGGAAACACCATATATTTT. The encoded protein is CASVYRGAGNTIYF.

This clone was counted between two and nine times. Other DNA sequences in the same sample also yield this CDR3. J is TRBJ1-5 and V is TRBV10-2; the D gene is possibly TRBD1 (5 bases). V lost 6 bases and J 5 bases, leaving 11 bases between the germline ends. The CDR3 consists of 13 residues. Germline V lookup: CDR1 WSHSY, CDR2 SAAADI. The CDR3 DNA reads as TGCGCCAGCAGGGGGCAGGGAGATCAGCCCCAGCATTTT. It specifies CASRGQGDQPQHF.

V is TRBV11-2 and J is TRBJ1-3, with unresolved D. The CDR3 covers 12 residues. V lost 1 base and J 4 bases, leaving 2 bases between the germline ends. CDR1 is SGHAT and CDR2 is FQNNGV in the germline V gene. The CDR3 here is CASSLVGNTIYF. The CDR3 coding sequence is TGTGCCAGCAGCTTAGTAGGAAACACCATATATTTT.

The V and J genes are TRBV11-2 and TRBJ2-1; 11 bases line up with TRBD2. Trimming at V came to 5 bases and at J to 5 bases, leaving 8 bases not matched to a gene. The CDR3 totals 16 residues. Germline V lookup: CDR1 SGHAT, CDR2 FQNNGV. CDR3 region: CASSLRGTSGNNEQFF. CDR3 DNA: TGTGCCAGCAGCCTCCGAGGGACTAGCGGAAACAATGAGCAGTTCTTC.

This clone was counted a single time. The rearrangement uses TRBV18 and TRBJ1-4; 8 bases agree with TRBD1. The length of the CDR3 is 16 residues. V lost 5 bases and J lost 4; bases outside the gene matches: 9. Germline CDR1 KGHSH, CDR2 LQKENI. The CDR3 is CASSSDTGGINEKLFF. As DNA, the CDR3 is TGTGCCAGCTCATCAGACACAGGGGGAATTAATGAAAAACTGTTTTTT.

This chain uses TRBV20-1 with TRBJ1-5; 7 bases align to TRBD1. In germline, CDR1 is DFQATT, CDR2 SNEGSKA (reference sequence). V was pared by 0 bases and J by 11 bases, with 1 base of the junction left unmatched. CDR3 length equals 11 residues. In DNA, the CDR3 is TGCAGTGCTAGAGAAGGGACAGCCCAGCATTTT. Protein product: CSAREGTAQHF.